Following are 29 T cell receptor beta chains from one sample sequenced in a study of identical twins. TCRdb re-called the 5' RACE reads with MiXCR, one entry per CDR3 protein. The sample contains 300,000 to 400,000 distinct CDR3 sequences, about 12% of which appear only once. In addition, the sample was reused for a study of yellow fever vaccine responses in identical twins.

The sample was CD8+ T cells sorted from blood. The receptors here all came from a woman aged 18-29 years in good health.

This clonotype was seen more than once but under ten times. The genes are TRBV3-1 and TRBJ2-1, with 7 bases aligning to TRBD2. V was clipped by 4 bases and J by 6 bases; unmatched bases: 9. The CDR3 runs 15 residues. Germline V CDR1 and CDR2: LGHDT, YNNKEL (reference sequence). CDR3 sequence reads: CASSPPGLAVNEQFF. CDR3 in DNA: TGTGCCAGCAGCCCCCCCGGGCTAGCGGTCAATGAGCAGTTCTTC.

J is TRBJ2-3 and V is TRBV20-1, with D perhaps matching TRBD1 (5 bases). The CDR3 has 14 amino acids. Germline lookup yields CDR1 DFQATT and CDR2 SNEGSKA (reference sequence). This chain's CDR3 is CRVQGSSFTDTQYF. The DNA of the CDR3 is TGCAGGGTCCAGGGCAGTTCCTTCACAGATACGCAGTATTTT.

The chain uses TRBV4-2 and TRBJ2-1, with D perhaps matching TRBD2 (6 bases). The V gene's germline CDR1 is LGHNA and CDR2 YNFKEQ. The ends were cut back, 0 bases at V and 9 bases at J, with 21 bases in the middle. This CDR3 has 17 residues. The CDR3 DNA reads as TGTGCCAGCAGCCAAGATAATCCGGGACTTAAGAAGGGTGAGCAGTTCTTC. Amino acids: CASSQDNPGLKKGEQFF.

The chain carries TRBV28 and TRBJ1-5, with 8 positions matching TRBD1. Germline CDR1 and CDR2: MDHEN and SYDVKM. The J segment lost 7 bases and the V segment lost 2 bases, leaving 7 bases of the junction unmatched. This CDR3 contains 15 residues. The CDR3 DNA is TGTGCCAGCAGTTTAGCAGGGGGCGCAGGACAGCCCCAGCATTTT. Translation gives CASSLAGGAGQPQHF.

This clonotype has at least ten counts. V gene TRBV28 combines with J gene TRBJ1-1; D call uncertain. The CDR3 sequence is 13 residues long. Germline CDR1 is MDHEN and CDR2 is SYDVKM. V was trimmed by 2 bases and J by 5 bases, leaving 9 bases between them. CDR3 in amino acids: CASSLVDETEAFF. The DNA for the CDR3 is TGTGCCAGCAGTTTAGTGGACGAGACTGAAGCTTTCTTT.

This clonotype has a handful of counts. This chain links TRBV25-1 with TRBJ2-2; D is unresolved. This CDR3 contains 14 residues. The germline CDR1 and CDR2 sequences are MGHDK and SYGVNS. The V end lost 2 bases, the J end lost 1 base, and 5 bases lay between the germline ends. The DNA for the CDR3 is TGTGCCAGCAGTGAAATCCAGAACACCGGGGAGCTGTTTTTT. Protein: CASSEIQNTGELFF. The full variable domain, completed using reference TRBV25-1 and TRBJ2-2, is EADIYQTPRYLVIGTGKKITLECSQTMGHDKMYWYQQDPGMELHLIHYSYGVNSTEKGDLSSESTVSRIRTEHFPLTLESARPSHTSQYLCASSEIQNTGELFFGEGSRLTVL.

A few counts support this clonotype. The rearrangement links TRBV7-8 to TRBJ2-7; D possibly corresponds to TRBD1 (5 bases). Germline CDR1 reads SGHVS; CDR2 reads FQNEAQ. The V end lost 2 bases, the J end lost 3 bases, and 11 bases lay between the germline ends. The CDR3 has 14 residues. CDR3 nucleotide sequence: TGTGCCAGCAGCTTAACTATTAGGGGCTACGAGCAGTACGTC. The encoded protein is CASSLTIRGYEQYV.

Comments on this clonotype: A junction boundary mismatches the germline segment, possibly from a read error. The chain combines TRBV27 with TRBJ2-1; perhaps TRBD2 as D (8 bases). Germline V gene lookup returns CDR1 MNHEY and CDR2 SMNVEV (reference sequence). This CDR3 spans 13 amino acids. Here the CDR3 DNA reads TGTGCCAGCAGTTCCCGGGAGGGGGCCGCCTCCGTCTTC. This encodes CASSSREGAASVF.

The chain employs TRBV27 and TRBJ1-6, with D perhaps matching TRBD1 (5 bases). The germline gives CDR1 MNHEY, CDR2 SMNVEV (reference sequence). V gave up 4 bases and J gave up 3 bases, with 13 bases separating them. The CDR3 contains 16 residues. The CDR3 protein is CASSSDQTDYNSPLHF. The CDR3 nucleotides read TGTGCCAGCAGTTCAGACCAGACAGACTATAATTCACCCCTCCACTTT.

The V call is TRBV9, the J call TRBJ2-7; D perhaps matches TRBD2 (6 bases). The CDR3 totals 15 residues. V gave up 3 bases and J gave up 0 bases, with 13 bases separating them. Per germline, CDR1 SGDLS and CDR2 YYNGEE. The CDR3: CASSGAHGSSYEQYF. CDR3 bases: TGTGCCAGCAGCGGAGCCCACGGGAGCTCCTACGAGCAGTACTTC.

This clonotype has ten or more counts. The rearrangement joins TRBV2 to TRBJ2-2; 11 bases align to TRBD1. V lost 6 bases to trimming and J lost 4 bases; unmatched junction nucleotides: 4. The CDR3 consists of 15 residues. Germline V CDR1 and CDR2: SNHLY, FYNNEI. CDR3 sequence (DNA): TGTGCCAGCAGGCCCGGGACAGGGGGCACCGGGGAGCTGTTTTTT. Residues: CASRPGTGGTGELFF.

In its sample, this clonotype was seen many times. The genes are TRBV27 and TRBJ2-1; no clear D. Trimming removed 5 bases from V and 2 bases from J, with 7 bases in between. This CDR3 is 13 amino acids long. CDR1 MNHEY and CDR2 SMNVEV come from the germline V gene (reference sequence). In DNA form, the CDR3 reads TGTGCCAGCAGTCCCCGGGCCTACAATGAGCAGTTCTTC. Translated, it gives CASSPRAYNEQFF.

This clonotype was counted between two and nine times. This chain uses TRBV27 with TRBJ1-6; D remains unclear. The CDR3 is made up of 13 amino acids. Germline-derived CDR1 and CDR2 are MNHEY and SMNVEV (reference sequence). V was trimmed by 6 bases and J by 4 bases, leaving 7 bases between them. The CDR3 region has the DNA TGTGCCAGCAGGTCTGGGTATAATTCACCCCTCCACTTT. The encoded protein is CASRSGYNSPLHF.

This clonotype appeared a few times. The CDR3 DNA is TGCGCCAGCAGCTGGCTTAGCGGGAAAAACAATGAGCAGTTCTTC. Protein: CASSWLSGKNNEQFF. The chain has TRBV5-1 and TRBJ2-1; 8 bases fit TRBD2. Trimming cost V 3 bases and J 5 bases; bases outside gene matches: 7. The germline gives CDR1 SGHRS, CDR2 YFSETQ. CDR3 length: 15 residues.

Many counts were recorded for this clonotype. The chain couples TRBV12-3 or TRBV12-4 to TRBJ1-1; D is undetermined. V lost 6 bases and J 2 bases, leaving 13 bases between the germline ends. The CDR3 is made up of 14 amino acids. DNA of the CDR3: TGTGCCAGCAGCCTTCCAGTCCTAAACACTGAAGCTTTCTTT. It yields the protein CASSLPVLNTEAFF.

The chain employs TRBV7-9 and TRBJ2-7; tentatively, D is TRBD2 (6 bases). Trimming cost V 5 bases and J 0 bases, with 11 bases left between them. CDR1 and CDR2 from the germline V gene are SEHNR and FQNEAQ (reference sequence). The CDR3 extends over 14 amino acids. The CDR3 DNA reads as TGTGCCAGCAGCCCCGGGGGTGCCTCCTACGAGCAGTACTTC. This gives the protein CASSPGGASYEQYF.

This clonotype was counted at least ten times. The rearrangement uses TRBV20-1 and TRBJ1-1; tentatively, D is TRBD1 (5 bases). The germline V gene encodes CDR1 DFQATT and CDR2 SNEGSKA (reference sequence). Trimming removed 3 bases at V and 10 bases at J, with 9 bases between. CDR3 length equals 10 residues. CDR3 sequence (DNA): TGCAGTGCTAGCGGAAGGGGAGCTTTCTTT. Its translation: CSASGRGAFF.

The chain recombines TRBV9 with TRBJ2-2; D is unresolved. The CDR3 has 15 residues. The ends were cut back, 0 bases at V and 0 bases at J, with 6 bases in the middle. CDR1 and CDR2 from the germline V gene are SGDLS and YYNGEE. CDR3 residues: CASSVAASNTGELFF. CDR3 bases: TGTGCCAGCAGCGTAGCGGCTTCGAACACCGGGGAGCTGTTTTTT.

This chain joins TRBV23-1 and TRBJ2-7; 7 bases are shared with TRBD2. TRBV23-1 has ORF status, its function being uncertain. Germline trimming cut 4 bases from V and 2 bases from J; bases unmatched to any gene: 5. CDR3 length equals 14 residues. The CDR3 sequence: CASSRASGTYEQYF. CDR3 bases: TGCGCCAGCAGTCGTGCTAGCGGAACCTACGAGCAGTACTTC.

CDR3 protein: CASSENRDRGSPLHF. The CDR3, as DNA: TGTGCCAGCAGTGAAAACCGGGACAGAGGTTCACCCCTCCACTTT. The V call is TRBV6-2 or TRBV6-3, the J call TRBJ1-6; 7 nucleotides agree with TRBD1. V lost 5 bases and J lost 9; bases outside the gene matches: 10. The CDR3 totals 15 residues. Germline assignment: CDR1 MNHEY and CDR2 SVGEGT.

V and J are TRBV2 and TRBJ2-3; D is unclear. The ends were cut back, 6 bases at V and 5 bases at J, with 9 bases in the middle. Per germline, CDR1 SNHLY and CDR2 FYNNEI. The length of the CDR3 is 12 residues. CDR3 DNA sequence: TGTGCCAGCAGCGGAACCGTAGATACGCAGTATTTT. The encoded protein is CASSGTVDTQYF.

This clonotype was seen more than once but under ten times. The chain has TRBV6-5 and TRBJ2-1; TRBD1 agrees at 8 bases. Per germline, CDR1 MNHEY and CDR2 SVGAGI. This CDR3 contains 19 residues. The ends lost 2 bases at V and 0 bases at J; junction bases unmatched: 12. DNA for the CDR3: TGTGCCAGCAGTTACGGACTGGACAGGGCCAAAAGCTCCTACAATGAGCAGTTCTTC. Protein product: CASSYGLDRAKSSYNEQFF.

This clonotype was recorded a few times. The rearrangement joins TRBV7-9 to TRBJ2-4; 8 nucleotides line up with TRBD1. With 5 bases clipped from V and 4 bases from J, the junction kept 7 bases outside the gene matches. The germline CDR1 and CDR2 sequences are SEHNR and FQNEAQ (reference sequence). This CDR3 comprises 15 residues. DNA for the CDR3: TGTGCCAGCAGCCCTCCTCAGGGGGCTAAAAACATTCAGTACTTC. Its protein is CASSPPQGAKNIQYF.

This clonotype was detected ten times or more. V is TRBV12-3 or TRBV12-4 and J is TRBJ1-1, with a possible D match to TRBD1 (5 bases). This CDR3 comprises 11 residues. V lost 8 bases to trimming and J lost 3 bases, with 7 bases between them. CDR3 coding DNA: TGTGCCAGCTGGGGGGACACTGAAGCTTTCTTT. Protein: CASWGDTEAFF.

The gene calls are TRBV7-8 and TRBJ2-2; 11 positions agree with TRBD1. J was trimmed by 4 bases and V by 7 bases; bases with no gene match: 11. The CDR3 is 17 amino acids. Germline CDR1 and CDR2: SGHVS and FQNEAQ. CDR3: CASILPRGQGGTGELFF. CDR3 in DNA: TGTGCCAGCATTCTTCCAAGGGGACAGGGGGGCACCGGGGAGCTGTTTTTT.

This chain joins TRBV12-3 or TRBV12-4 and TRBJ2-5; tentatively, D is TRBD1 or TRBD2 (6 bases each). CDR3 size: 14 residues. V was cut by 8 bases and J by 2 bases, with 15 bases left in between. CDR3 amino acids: CASSPGAAQETQYF. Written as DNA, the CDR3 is TGTGCCAGCTCGCCGGGGGCGGCTCAAGAGACCCAGTACTTC.

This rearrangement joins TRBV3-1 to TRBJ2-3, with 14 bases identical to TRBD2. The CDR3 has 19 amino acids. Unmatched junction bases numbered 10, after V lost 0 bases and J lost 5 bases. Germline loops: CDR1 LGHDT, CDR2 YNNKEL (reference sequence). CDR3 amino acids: CASSQDQTGLAGEVDTQYF. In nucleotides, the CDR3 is TGTGCCAGCAGCCAAGACCAGACGGGACTAGCGGGAGAAGTAGATACGCAGTATTTT.

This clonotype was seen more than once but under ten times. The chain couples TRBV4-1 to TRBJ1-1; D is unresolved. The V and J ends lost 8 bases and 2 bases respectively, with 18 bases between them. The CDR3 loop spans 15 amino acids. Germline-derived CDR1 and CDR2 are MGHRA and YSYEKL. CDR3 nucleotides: TGCGCCAGCCAAATTCGGGCTTCCGATAACACTGAAGCTTTCTTT. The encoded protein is CASQIRASDNTEAFF.

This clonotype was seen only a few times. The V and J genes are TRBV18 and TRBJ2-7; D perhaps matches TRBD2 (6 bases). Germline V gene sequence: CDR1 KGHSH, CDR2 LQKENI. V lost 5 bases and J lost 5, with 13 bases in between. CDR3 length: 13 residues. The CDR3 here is CASSSGPGDEQYF. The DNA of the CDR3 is TGTGCCAGCTCATCAGGGCCGGGGGACGAGCAGTACTTC.